A single sample is the source of the 29 T cell receptor beta chains below, sequenced in a study of T-cell reconstitution after alpha-beta-depleted transplantation in children. Preparing the TCRbeta library involved the use of unique molecular identifiers. TCRdb reprocessed the PCR reads via MiXCR and lists one record per CDR3 protein. This sample has roughly 280,000 distinct CDR3 sequences, with roughly 10% found just once. Sequencing was performed on peripheral blood, taken 180 days after TCRalphabeta/CD19-depleted stem cell transplant. The receptors were gathered from a male patient under 10 years old who had a stem cell transplant for chronic granulomatous disease, so the T cells may come from the graft donor.

This clonotype was recorded many times. This rearrangement joins TRBV20-1 to TRBJ2-7, with TRBD1 identical over 8 bases. Unmatched junction bases numbered 21, after V lost 2 bases and J lost 3 bases. This CDR3 has 19 amino acids. CDR1 is DFQATT and CDR2 is SNEGSKA in the germline V gene (reference sequence). The CDR3 here is CSARQGAFVKVDLSYEQYF. Written as DNA, the CDR3 is TGCAGTGCTAGACAGGGGGCGTTTGTGAAGGTGGATCTTAGCTACGAGCAGTACTTC.

In its sample, this clonotype was seen many times. V and J are TRBV29-1 and TRBJ2-2, with 10 nucleotides matching TRBD2. V dropped 6 bases and J dropped 0; count of bases not matched to a gene: 4. CDR3 length: 15 amino acids. Germline CDR1 reads SQVTM; CDR2 reads ANQGSEA. The CDR3 bases are TGCAGCGTCCCTAGCGGGGGCACGAACACCGGGGAGCTGTTTTTT. Its protein is CSVPSGGTNTGELFF.

This clonotype was observed many times. This chain's CDR3 is CASSPRSGRTDTQYF. CDR3 coding DNA: TGTGCCAGCAGCCCCAGGTCCGGCAGAACAGATACGCAGTATTTT. The rearrangement uses TRBV5-5 and TRBJ2-3; no firm D call. The germline CDR1 and CDR2 sequences are SGHKS and YYEKEE (reference sequence). The CDR3 is made up of 15 amino acids. Trimming shortened V by 4 bases and J by 3 bases, and 15 bases separated the two germline ends.

The sample holds many counts of this clonotype. The chain recombines TRBV27 with TRBJ2-7, with D possibly matching TRBD1 (6 bases). Germline assignment: CDR1 MNHEY and CDR2 SMNVEV (reference sequence). The germline V and J ends were trimmed by 0 bases and 5 bases, with 8 bases remaining between them. The CDR3 is 13 residues long. The CDR3 nucleotides read TGTGCCAGCAGTTTATCCCAGGGGAACGAGCAGTACTTC. It codes for CASSLSQGNEQYF.

This clonotype showed up many times. The chain links TRBV11-1 to TRBJ2-6; 9 nucleotides align to TRBD1. The germline V gene has CDR1 SGHAT and CDR2 FQDESV (reference sequence). The ends lost 1 base at V and 3 bases at J; junction bases unmatched: 10. The CDR3 sequence is 19 residues long. CDR3 coding DNA: TGTGCCAGCAGCTTAGAAGCCGGGACAGGGCTTTATGGGGCCAACGTCCTGACTTTC. Translation gives CASSLEAGTGLYGANVLTF.

Many counts were recorded for this clonotype. The chain couples TRBV13 to TRBJ2-4; D is perhaps TRBD1 or TRBD2 (5 bases each). This CDR3 has 16 residues. In germline, CDR1 is PRHDT, CDR2 FYEKMQ (reference sequence). The V end lost 2 bases, the J end lost 4 bases, and 15 bases lay between the germline ends. The CDR3 sequence: CASSLSDGAGKNIQYF. The CDR3 DNA follows: TGTGCCAGCAGCTTATCCGATGGGGCGGGTAAAAACATTCAGTACTTC.

This clonotype was picked up many times. The J gene is TRBJ2-2, the V gene TRBV14; D gene ambiguous. CDR1 SGHDN and CDR2 FVKESK come from the germline V gene. Trimming shortened V by 9 bases and J by 6 bases, and 8 bases separated the two germline ends. This CDR3 is built from 11 residues. In DNA, the CDR3 is TGTGCCAGAACGCGTCCCGGGGAGCTGTTTTTT. It yields the protein CARTRPGELFF.

Ten or more counts support this clonotype. The chain recombines TRBV7-9 with TRBJ2-7, with D possibly TRBD2 on 6 matching bases. V dropped 2 bases and J dropped 0 bases, with 8 bases sitting between them. The CDR3 is 14 amino acids. CDR1 SEHNR and CDR2 FQNEAQ come from the germline V gene (reference sequence). Written as DNA, the CDR3 is TGTGCCAGCAGCTTAACGGGAGACTCCTACGAGCAGTACTTC. Its translation: CASSLTGDSYEQYF.

This clonotype was counted ten times or more. The chain uses TRBV29-1 and TRBJ2-5; D might be TRBD2 (5 bases). The V and J ends lost 4 bases and 4 bases respectively, with 13 bases between them. This CDR3 contains 13 residues. Germline loops: CDR1 SQVTM, CDR2 ANQGSEA. The CDR3 loop is CSVGSGFRETQYF. For the CDR3, the DNA is TGCAGCGTTGGTTCGGGGTTTAGAGAGACCCAGTACTTC.

This clonotype was seen many times. Likely a read error: the CDR3 ends without its conserved phenylalanine or tryptophan. The chain links TRBV7-8 to TRBJ2-3; no firm D call. The ends were cut back, 1 base at V and 3 bases at J, with 17 bases in the middle. This CDR3 has 17 amino acids. Germline V gene sequence: CDR1 SGHVS, CDR2 FQNEAQ. CDR3 in amino acids: CASSLEGLPMETDTQYI. CDR3 nucleotides: TGTGCCAGCAGCTTAGAGGGTTTACCAATGGAAACAGATACGCAGTATATT.

Regarding this clonotype: A read error is possible here, since a much larger clone lies one base away. CDR3 residues: CSAEGGQGSSYEQCF. DNA of the CDR3: TGCAGTGCTGAGGGGGGACAGGGGAGCTCCTACGAGCAGTGCTTC. This chain connects TRBV20-1 to TRBJ2-7, with 10 bases identical to TRBD1. The CDR3 is made up of 15 amino acids. The germline CDR1 and CDR2 sequences are DFQATT and SNEGSKA (reference sequence).

In this sample, this clonotype turned up many times. The V gene is TRBV28, the J gene TRBJ1-5; 7 bases are a match to TRBD1. Germline-derived CDR1 and CDR2 are MDHEN and SYDVKM. Trimming cost V 3 bases and J 7 bases; bases outside gene matches: 6. This CDR3 is built from 14 residues. In nucleotides, the CDR3 is TGTGCCAGCAGTTTGACAGGGAAGAGGCAGCCCCAGCATTTT. It specifies CASSLTGKRQPQHF.

A note on this clonotype: Without the conserved terminal phenylalanine or tryptophan, this CDR3 likely stems from a read error. No DNA is shown, since the ends of the CDR3 on it are uncertain; the CDR3 is the one TCRdb lists. CDR3: CRARGTSGGGEQFS. This rearrangement joins TRBV29-1 to TRBJ2-2; the table gives TRBD2 as D, unverified against the DNA. Including both end residues, the CDR3 is 14 amino acids long. Germline V gene sequence: CDR1 SQVTM, CDR2 ANQGSEA.

This clonotype was observed many times. V usage is TRBV19 and J usage is TRBJ2-5; TRBD1 might be the D (6 bases). This CDR3 contains 13 residues. Per the germline V gene, CDR1 is LNHDA and CDR2 is SQIVND (reference sequence). Trimming left V 8 bases short and J 5 bases short, with 15 bases between. The CDR3 loop reads CASPQGKCETQYF. The CDR3, as DNA: TGTGCCAGTCCCCAGGGGAAGTGCGAGACCCAGTACTTC.

V is TRBV28 and J is TRBJ1-3; D is unclear. V was clipped by 6 bases and J by 2 bases, with 5 bases between them. The germline CDR1 and CDR2 sequences are MDHEN and SYDVKM. CDR3 length: 12 residues. CDR3 protein: CASRLPGNTIYF. Written as DNA, the CDR3 is TGTGCCAGCAGATTACCTGGAAACACCATATATTTT.

This clonotype was picked up many times. CDR3 DNA sequence: TGTGCCAGCAGTTTAGCGGGGGCGGGGAATGAGCAGTTCTTC. This encodes CASSLAGAGNEQFF. This chain uses TRBV6-2 or TRBV6-3 with TRBJ2-1; 9 bases map to TRBD2. The CDR3 has 14 residues. CDR1 MNHEY and CDR2 SVGEGT come from the germline V gene. The V and J ends lost 4 bases and 7 bases, in that order; junction bases with no gene match: 5.

Ten or more counts support this clonotype. This chain uses TRBV9 with TRBJ2-3; D not certain. Trimming took off 4 bases at V and 0 bases at J, with 12 bases between the two ends. Germline CDR1 is SGDLS and CDR2 is YYNGEE. This CDR3 region has 15 residues. CDR3 bases: TGTGCCAGCAGCAGCTTCCCAAGTAGCACAGATACGCAGTATTTT. This sequence encodes CASSSFPSSTDTQYF. The full variable domain, its missing parts supplied by reference TRBV9 and TRBJ2-3, is DSGVTQTPKHLITATGQRVTLRCSPRSGDLSVYWYQQSLDQGLQFLIQYYNGEERAKGNILERFSAQQFPDLHSELNLSSLELGDSALYFCASSSFPSSTDTQYFGPGTRLTVL.

This clonotype showed up many times. The genes are TRBV9 and TRBJ2-1, with D unclear. CDR3 length: 13 residues. Germline loops: CDR1 SGDLS, CDR2 YYNGEE. V was clipped by 3 bases and J by 4 bases, with 8 bases between them. The CDR3 region has the DNA TGTGCCAGCAGCGAGACCAATTACAATGAGCAGTTCTTC. Translated: CASSETNYNEQFF.

V and J are TRBV7-9 and TRBJ2-1; 7 positions agree with TRBD2. The V gene's germline CDR1 is SEHNR and CDR2 FQNEAQ (reference sequence). The CDR3 covers 17 residues. The V gene end was trimmed by 1 base and the J gene end by 1 base; junction bases not matched to a gene: 7. CDR3 loop: CASSLGALAASYNEQFF. CDR3 sequence (DNA): TGTGCCAGCAGCTTAGGGGCCCTAGCGGCATCCTACAATGAGCAGTTCTTC.

This clonotype occurred many times. This rearrangement joins TRBV18 to TRBJ1-1; tentative D call: TRBD1 (6 bases). V was pared by 4 bases and J by 1 base, with 13 bases between. The CDR3 is 15 amino acids. Germline CDR1 is KGHSH and CDR2 is LQKENI. The CDR3 loop is CASSLVQGPNTEAFF. CDR3 bases: TGTGCCAGCTCACTCGTCCAGGGGCCGAACACTGAAGCTTTCTTT.

This clonotype was picked up many times. The rearrangement joins TRBV20-1 to TRBJ1-4; D is perhaps TRBD1 (6 bases). V was trimmed by 3 bases and J by 4 bases, leaving 21 bases between them. The germline V gene has CDR1 DFQATT and CDR2 SNEGSKA (reference sequence). The CDR3 runs 17 residues. The CDR3 protein is CSASSVGGRGYNEKLFF. For the CDR3, the DNA is TGCAGTGCTAGCAGTGTCGGGGGGAGGGGGTATAATGAAAAACTGTTTTTT.

This clonotype was seen at least ten times. The junction shows a germline mismatch at one end, possibly a read error. CDR3: CASSLAATYEQYF. Here the CDR3 DNA reads TGTGCCAGCAGCTTAGCGGCTACCTACGAGCAGTACTTC. V and J are TRBV5-1 and TRBJ2-7, with TRBD2 as a possible D gene (6 bases). The CDR3 runs 13 residues. The V gene's germline CDR1 is SGHRS and CDR2 YFSETQ.

The chain employs TRBV3-1 and TRBJ2-6; TRBD2 agrees at 7 bases. J was trimmed by 4 bases and V by 10 bases; bases with no gene match: 7. CDR3 length: 14 amino acids. Germline V gene data show CDR1 as LGHDT and CDR2 as YNNKEL (reference sequence). CDR3 sequence reads: CATSEGGGANVLTF. CDR3 coding DNA: TGTGCCACCTCCGAGGGAGGGGGGGCCAACGTCCTGACTTTC.

This clonotype was seen repeatedly, ten times or more. The CDR3 nucleotides are TGCGCCAGCAGCTTAGGGACTAGCGGGAGTTGGGCCAAAAACATTCAGTACTTC. This codes for CASSLGTSGSWAKNIQYF. V gene TRBV5-1 combines with J gene TRBJ2-4, with TRBD2 identical over 14 bases. Per the germline V gene, CDR1 is SGHRS and CDR2 is YFSETQ. With 2 bases clipped from V and 1 base from J, the junction kept 5 bases outside the gene matches. The CDR3 loop spans 18 amino acids.

This clonotype was observed many times. The chain recombines TRBV27 with TRBJ2-1; possible D gene TRBD1, 6 bases. Germline lookup yields CDR1 MNHEY and CDR2 SMNVEV (reference sequence). V was shortened by 10 bases and J by 4 bases, with 17 bases between the two germline ends. This CDR3 is built from 14 residues. In nucleotides, the CDR3 is TGTGCCACCAAATCGACAGGACGGTACAATGAGCAGTTCTTC. Protein sequence: CATKSTGRYNEQFF.

This clonotype was recorded a few times. The J gene is TRBJ2-3, the V gene TRBV5-1; 8 bases align to TRBD2. This CDR3 is built from 18 residues. The V and J ends lost 2 bases and 2 bases, in that order; junction bases with no gene match: 13. The germline CDR1 and CDR2 sequences are SGHRS and YFSETQ. For the CDR3, the DNA is TGCGCCAGCAGCTTAAGGCTAGCGGGCGCCGTCCCCACAGATACGCAGTATTTT. Translation: CASSLRLAGAVPTDTQYF. Based on the CDR3 plus reference TRBV5-1 and TRBJ2-3, the full variable domain is KAGVTQTPRYLIKTRGQQVTLSCSPISGHRSVSWYQQTPGQGLQFLFEYFSETQRNKGNFPGRFSGRQFSNSRSEMNVSTLELGDSALYLCASSLRLAGAVPTDTQYFGPGTRLTVL.

This clonotype appeared many times. CDR3 sequence (DNA): TGTGCCGGTCGACAGGGGCACTACAATGAGCAGTTCTTC. Protein: CAGRQGHYNEQFF. The chain joins TRBV6-1 to TRBJ2-1; 8 bases agree with TRBD1. Germline CDR1 and CDR2: MNHNS and SASEGT. The V gene end was trimmed by 11 bases and the J gene end by 3 bases; junction bases not matched to a gene: 6. The length of the CDR3 is 13 residues.

This clonotype was counted ten times or more. This chain links TRBV5-1 with TRBJ2-7, with D possibly TRBD2 on 5 matching bases. Trimming removed 0 bases from V and 0 bases from J, with 22 bases in between. This CDR3 contains 19 residues. Germline V gives CDR1 SGHRS, CDR2 YFSETQ. The CDR3 sequence is CASSLVMSVGGRFSYEQYF. The CDR3 coding sequence is TGCGCCAGCAGCTTGGTTATGTCTGTCGGAGGTCGGTTCTCCTACGAGCAGTACTTC.

In its sample, this clonotype was seen many times. This chain joins TRBV14 and TRBJ2-7, with 12 bases aligning to TRBD2. V was clipped by 0 bases and J by 4 bases; unmatched bases: 7. CDR1 SGHDN and CDR2 FVKESK come from the germline V gene. The CDR3 extends over 17 amino acids. The CDR3 loop is CASSQDSWTSGTYEQYF. CDR3 bases: TGTGCCAGCAGCCAAGATTCTTGGACTAGCGGGACTTACGAGCAGTACTTC.